This TCR beta chain was sequenced during a study of T cells in Graves' hyperthyroidism and ophthalmopathy. RNA transcripts provided the source from which TCR beta CDR3 regions were amplified. An initial round of RT-PCR targeting the TCR CDR3 relied on the HTBI primer set. MiXCR was run by TCRdb on the multiplex PCR reads, yielding one entry per CDR3 protein. The sample records 550,000 to 700,000 distinct CDR3 sequences, 35% to 55% being singletons. The CDR3 totals 13 residues. Losses at the gene ends were 4 bases for V and 5 bases for J; bases not matched to a gene: 5. CDR1 and CDR2 from the germline V gene are SGHKS and YYEKEE (reference sequence). Researchers barred patients who had uncontrolled infection, other autoimmune disease, pregnancy or lactation.

Input material: peripheral blood or thyroid tissue (not recorded which). The receptor comes from an adult woman with Graves' disease, either hyperthyroidism or ophthalmopathy (not recorded which). The chain carries TRBV5-5 and TRBJ2-5; TRBD2 matches at 7 bases. The CDR3 nucleotides read TGTGCCAGCAGCGCGGACGGGGGGGAGACCCAGTACTTC. Protein: CASSADGGETQYF.